This is a list of T cell receptor beta chains from one sample in a study of breast tumors, draining lymph nodes, adjacent tissues. TCRdb ran MiXCR on the multiplex PCR reads and lists one entry per CDR3 protein. The table records approximately 130,000 distinct CDR3 sequences, around 20% of them present only once. Sequencing used axillary lymph node tissue. Receptor source: a female donor with breast cancer. Some clones in this sample may be carry-over from other donors' samples. CDR3s include the opening cysteine and the closing phenylalanine or tryptophan. D genes are given only for firm matches. Only some rows state a clone size, as once, few, many or a class for expanded clones.

clone size: many; V gene: TRBV2; J gene: TRBJ2-2; D gene: TRBD2; CDR3 protein: CASSEWLAGDTGELFF; CDR3 DNA: TGTGCCAGCAGTGAATGGTTAGCGGGAGACACCGGGGAGCTGTTTTTT
clone size: many; V gene: TRBV27; J gene: TRBJ2-3; D gene: TRBD1; CDR3 protein: CASSLSGIGQGLFTDTQYF; CDR3 DNA: TGTGCCAGCAGTTTATCGGGAATTGGACAGGGTCTATTCACAGATACGCAGTATTTT
clone size: many; V gene: TRBV7-9; J gene: TRBJ1-4; D gene: TRBD1; CDR3 protein: CASSLVTGGNEKLFF; CDR3 DNA: TGTGCCAGCAGCTTAGTCACAGGGGGCAATGAAAAACTGTTTTTT
clone size: many; V gene: TRBV7-8; J gene: TRBJ1-2; D gene: TRBD1; CDR3 protein: CASSLRDRGHGYTF; CDR3 DNA: TGTGCCAGCAGCTTAAGGGACAGGGGCCACGGCTACACCTTC
clone size: .; V gene: TRBV5-6; J gene: TRBJ2-7; D gene: TRBD1; CDR3 protein: CAGSHHMDRGSYEQYF; CDR3 DNA: TGTGCCGGCAGCCATCACATGGACAGGGGGTCCTACGAGCAGTACTTC
clone size: many; V gene: TRBV29-1; J gene: TRBJ2-3; D gene: .; CDR3 protein: CSVEARSHRPDTQYF; CDR3 DNA: TGCAGCGTTGAAGCCCGATCTCACCGCCCAGATACGCAGTATTTT
clone size: many; V gene: TRBV6-5; J gene: TRBJ2-5; D gene: TRBD1; CDR3 protein: CASNRGQETQYF; CDR3 DNA: TGTGCCAGCAACAGGGGCCAAGAGACCCAGTACTTC
clone size: few; V gene: TRBV28; J gene: TRBJ1-2; D gene: .; CDR3 protein: CASSFHRTGYTF; CDR3 DNA: TGTGCCAGCAGTTTTCACAGAACTGGCTACACCTTC
clone size: many; V gene: TRBV5-6; J gene: TRBJ2-1; D gene: .; CDR3 protein: CASSLGQTYNEQFF; CDR3 DNA: TGTGCCAGCAGCTTGGGGCAAACCTACAATGAGCAGTTCTTC
clone size: .; V gene: TRBV30; J gene: TRBJ1-5; D gene: TRBD1; CDR3 protein: CAWSDTTGSTDSNQPQHF; CDR3 DNA: TGTGCCTGGAGTGACACGACAGGGTCAACGGATAGCAATCAGCCCCAGCATTTT
clone size: many; V gene: TRBV5-1; J gene: TRBJ2-1; D gene: TRBD2; CDR3 protein: CASSLIPGGYNEQFF; CDR3 DNA: TGCGCCAGCAGCTTGATCCCGGGGGGGTACAATGAGCAGTTCTTC
clone size: few; V gene: TRBV18; J gene: TRBJ2-3; D gene: TRBD2; CDR3 protein: CASSPGLAGSSTDTQYF; CDR3 DNA: TGTGCCAGCTCACCTGGACTAGCGGGATCTAGCACAGATACGCAGTATTTT
clone size: many; V gene: TRBV7-9; J gene: TRBJ2-1; D gene: .; CDR3 protein: CASSLGYQESYNEQFF; CDR3 DNA: TGTGCCAGCAGCTTAGGTTACCAAGAGTCCTACAATGAGCAGTTCTTC
clone size: many; V gene: TRBV20-1; J gene: TRBJ2-2; D gene: .; CDR3 protein: CSAVTGGNTGELFF; CDR3 DNA: TGCAGTGCCGTTACTGGAGGAAACACCGGGGAGCTGTTTTTT
clone size: many; V gene: TRBV6-5; J gene: TRBJ2-2; D gene: .; CDR3 protein: CASIGFRELFF; CDR3 DNA: TGTGCCAGTATAGGGTTCCGGGAGCTGTTTTTT
clone size: many; V gene: TRBV2; J gene: TRBJ2-2; D gene: .; CDR3 protein: CASSYEGAGELFF; CDR3 DNA: TGTGCCAGCAGCTATGAGGGGGCCGGGGAGCTGTTTTTT
clone size: .; V gene: TRBV5-4; J gene: TRBJ2-3; D gene: .; CDR3 protein: CASSHGAITDTQYF; CDR3 DNA: TGTGCCAGCAGTCACGGGGCGATAACAGATACGCAGTATTTT
clone size: many; V gene: TRBV5-1; J gene: TRBJ2-1; D gene: TRBD2; CDR3 protein: CASSLGPGLAGDNEQFF; CDR3 DNA: TGCGCCAGCAGCTTGGGACCGGGACTAGCGGGGGACAATGAGCAGTTCTTC
clone size: many; V gene: TRBV5-8; J gene: TRBJ2-3; D gene: .; CDR3 protein: CASSPVGVSAPHTQYF; CDR3 DNA: TGTGCCAGCAGCCCGGTGGGGGTATCCGCCCCCCATACGCAGTATTTT
clone size: many; V gene: TRBV18; J gene: TRBJ1-6; D gene: TRBD1; CDR3 protein: CASSPRQGNNSPLHF; CDR3 DNA: TGTGCCAGCTCCCCCAGACAGGGGAATAATTCACCCCTCCACTTT
clone size: many; V gene: TRBV20-1; J gene: TRBJ2-1; D gene: TRBD2; CDR3 protein: CSAPTSGRWYNEQFF; CDR3 DNA: TGCAGTGCGCCAACTAGCGGGAGGTGGTACAATGAGCAGTTCTTC
clone size: .; V gene: TRBV6-2/TRBV6-3; J gene: TRBJ2-1; D gene: TRBD2; CDR3 protein: CASSYIPTSRRNEQFF; CDR3 DNA: TGTGCCAGCAGTTACATACCGACTAGCCGGCGCAATGAGCAGTTCTTC
clone size: many; V gene: TRBV29-1; J gene: TRBJ2-7; D gene: .; CDR3 protein: CSLVTWKLYEQYF; CDR3 DNA: TGCAGCCTGGTGACGTGGAAGCTCTACGAGCAGTACTTC
clone size: many; V gene: TRBV20-1; J gene: TRBJ1-5; D gene: TRBD1; CDR3 protein: CSAGNRGPNQPQHF; CDR3 DNA: TGCAGTGCTGGTAACAGGGGCCCCAATCAGCCCCAGCATTTT
clone size: many; V gene: TRBV20-1; J gene: TRBJ1-2; D gene: .; CDR3 protein: CSARGGTPGHGYTF; CDR3 DNA: TGCAGTGCTAGGGGGGGGACGCCAGGTCATGGCTACACCTTC
clone size: few; V gene: TRBV19; J gene: TRBJ2-6; D gene: TRBD1; CDR3 protein: CASSGTGNSGANVLTF; CDR3 DNA: TGTGCCAGTTCCGGGACAGGAAATTCTGGGGCCAACGTCCTGACTTTC
clone size: many; V gene: TRBV10-3; J gene: TRBJ2-3; D gene: TRBD1; CDR3 protein: CAISESVGQGPDTQYF; CDR3 DNA: TGTGCCATCAGTGAGTCTGTGGGACAGGGACCAGATACGCAGTATTTT
clone size: .; V gene: TRBV5-8; J gene: TRBJ2-2; D gene: .; CDR3 protein: CASSLVGYVTGELFF; CDR3 DNA: TGTGCCAGCAGCTTGGTCGGGTACGTTACCGGGGAGCTGTTTTTT
clone size: many; V gene: TRBV14; J gene: TRBJ1-4; D gene: .; CDR3 protein: CASSPGEKLFF; CDR3 DNA: TGTGCCAGCAGCCCTGGTGAAAAACTGTTTTTT
clone size: .; V gene: TRBV6-1; J gene: TRBJ1-5; D gene: .; CDR3 protein: CASRNGQSNQPQHF; CDR3 DNA: TGTGCCAGCAGAAACGGACAGAGCAATCAGCCCCAGCATTTT
clone size: .; V gene: TRBV10-1; J gene: TRBJ2-2; D gene: .; CDR3 protein: CASSESGLAGIRWNTGELFF; CDR3 DNA: TGCGCCAGCAGTGAGTCAGGGTTGGCCGGTATTCGGTGGAATACCGGGGAGTTGTTTTTT
clone size: many; V gene: TRBV20-1; J gene: TRBJ1-2; D gene: .; CDR3 protein: CSAQKRANYGYTF; CDR3 DNA: TGCAGTGCCCAAAAACGGGCTAACTATGGCTACACCTTC
clone size: many; V gene: TRBV7-2; J gene: TRBJ2-1; D gene: TRBD2; CDR3 protein: CASSPGSGRGAYNEQFF; CDR3 DNA: TGTGCCAGCAGCCCGGGGAGCGGGAGGGGGGCCTACAATGAGCAGTTCTTC
clone size: many; V gene: TRBV20-1; J gene: TRBJ1-4; D gene: TRBD1; CDR3 protein: CSARERQGTNEKLFF; CDR3 DNA: TGCAGTGCTAGAGAGAGACAGGGAACTAATGAAAAACTGTTTTTT
clone size: many; V gene: TRBV2; J gene: TRBJ2-7; D gene: .; CDR3 protein: CASSQNYEQYF; CDR3 DNA: TGTGCCAGCAGCCAAAATTACGAGCAGTACTTC
clone size: many; V gene: TRBV13; J gene: TRBJ2-1; D gene: TRBD2; CDR3 protein: CASSPGLAGASYNEQFF; CDR3 DNA: TGTGCCAGCAGCCCGGGACTAGCGGGTGCCTCCTACAATGAGCAGTTCTTC
clone size: few; V gene: TRBV19; J gene: TRBJ1-5; D gene: TRBD1; CDR3 protein: CASSGGGGQPQHF; CDR3 DNA: TGTGCCAGTAGTGGAGGGGGCGGCCAGCCCCAGCATTTT
clone size: many; V gene: TRBV7-3; J gene: TRBJ2-1; D gene: .; CDR3 protein: CASSLNSGANNEQFF; CDR3 DNA: TGTGCCAGCAGCTTAAATAGCGGAGCTAACAATGAGCAGTTCTTC
clone size: many; V gene: TRBV12-3/TRBV12-4; J gene: TRBJ2-7; D gene: TRBD1; CDR3 protein: CASSLGTGINEQYF; CDR3 DNA: TGTGCCAGCAGTTTGGGGACAGGGATAAACGAGCAGTACTTC
clone size: many; V gene: TRBV2; J gene: TRBJ2-7; D gene: TRBD1; CDR3 protein: CASSKPGTGTYEQYF; CDR3 DNA: TGTGCCAGCAGTAAACCCGGGACAGGCACCTACGAGCAGTACTTC
clone size: many; V gene: TRBV6-1; J gene: TRBJ1-5; D gene: .; CDR3 protein: CASSATQVLPQHF; CDR3 DNA: TGTGCCAGCAGTGCGACACAGGTATTGCCCCAGCATTTT
clone size: many; V gene: TRBV9; J gene: TRBJ2-2; D gene: .; CDR3 protein: CASSYFGGNTGELFF; CDR3 DNA: TGTGCCAGCAGCTATTTTGGGGGCAACACCGGGGAGCTGTTTTTT
clone size: .; V gene: TRBV28; J gene: TRBJ1-5; D gene: .; CDR3 protein: CASSFGGNQPQHF; CDR3 DNA: TGTGCCAGCAGTTTTGGCGGCAATCAGCCCCAGCATTTT
clone size: many; V gene: TRBV20-1; J gene: TRBJ2-3; D gene: .; CDR3 protein: CSARDSKDTQYF; CDR3 DNA: TGCAGTGCTAGAGATAGCAAAGATACGCAGTATTTT
clone size: many; V gene: TRBV18; J gene: TRBJ2-2; D gene: .; CDR3 protein: CASSPPPVTGELFF; CDR3 DNA: TGTGCCAGCTCACCGCCGCCCGTTACCGGGGAGCTGTTTTTT
clone size: many; V gene: TRBV6-1; J gene: TRBJ2-7; D gene: TRBD2; CDR3 protein: CASPGLRGSGSYEQYF; CDR3 DNA: TGTGCCAGCCCCGGGTTAAGAGGTAGCGGGAGTTACGAGCAGTACTTC